This T cell receptor (beta chain) derives from a study of T cells in Graves' hyperthyroidism and ophthalmopathy (dated by TCRdb to the late 2010s). With respect to the entire study: Peripheral blood was sampled at the time of initial diagnosis, prior to any treatment. The paper describes TCR Vbeta CDR3 sequencing of about 140 peripheral blood samples, made up of fewer than 50 ophthalmopathy patients, 70 to 75 hyperthyroidism patients and 17 progressor patients. TCR V-J signatures able to tell the groups apart were searched for in a discovery cohort of 95 or so patients, of whom around 43 had Graves' ophthalmopathy and roughly 58 had stable Graves' hyperthyroidism. In about 6 Graves' hyperthyroidism patients, the study also compared T-cell repertoires from thyroid tissue with T-cell repertoires from blood. The 100 discovery patients were divided at random into training and test sets in a 7:3 ratio. After sampling, hyperthyroidism patients received methimazole starting at 30 mg daily, and ophthalmopathy patients received high-dose intravenous methylprednisolone. Prospective prediction of ophthalmopathy was tested in an independent validation cohort of some 20 hyperthyroidism patients and some 17 patients who later progressed to ophthalmopathy.

Amplification of TCR beta CDR3 regions was carried out from RNA transcripts. For the first round of RT-PCR on the TCR CDR3, the HTBI primer set was used together with the Qiagen OneStep RT-PCR kit. A second multiplex PCR round built the libraries, followed by size selection and purification. The libraries were sequenced on an Illumina HiSeq2000 using paired-end 100 bp reads. The original methods were these. SOAPnuke was used to process the raw data, removing reads that contained adapters or uncalled bases, had a mean Phred below 15, or lacked an exact match to the constant primer or identifier. High-quality paired reads were merged using COPE v1.2.5, and each unique nucleotide sequence was defined as a clonotype. MiTCR v1.1 was used to align the clonotypes against IMGT TRBV, TRBD and TRBJ reference segments. Analysis was restricted to V-J combinations with a frequency above 0.0001, which covered over 98% of repertoires. The TCS score was defined as the ratio of F50 (clonal expansion) to E x V (chaos), calculated using BLOSUM62-based TCRdist between CDR3 peptides within each V-J. Welch's t-statistics and random forest reduced fewer than 550 V-J features to around 14, which were used in a naive Bayes classifier (R e1071). TCRdb reworked the public reads: Q25 trimming with fastp, MiXCR clone assembly, productive beta chains retained. A single entry per CDR3 protein holds the most common genes and DNA from its merged rows. The V and J calls shown here were made by TCRdb, not taken from the authors' results. The sample has 500,000 or so distinct CDR3 sequences on record, roughly a sixth of them singletons. The leading ten clones occupy under 20% of the sample.

The germline V end is reduced by 0 bases and the J end by 0 bases; junction bases left unmatched: 3. The CDR3, cysteine through phenylalanine, is 17 amino acids long. The only DNA kept is the CDR3, 51 bases in frame from the first base. For CDR1 and CDR2, the germline V gene lists SGHAT and FQNNGV. Ophthalmopathy patients had moderately to severely active disease, Clinical Activity Score of at least 3, NOSPECS grade of at least 4, and duration under 3 months. Patients with uncontrolled infections, other autoimmune diseases, pregnancy or lactation were excluded. Diagnoses relied on clinical symptoms, serum thyroxine and TRAb, thyroid ultrasound and orbital computed tomography. PBMCs were separated from under 12 ml of fresh peripheral blood using Ficoll-Paque density gradient centrifugation. Total RNA was extracted using Trizol reagent, and RNA quality was assessed on an Agilent 2100 Bioanalyzer. On the study overall, not on this receptor specifically: Most expanded thyroid clonotypes (frequency above 0.001) were also detected in blood, suggesting blood repertoires may reflect thyroid immune responses. During validation, the model predicted progression to ophthalmopathy a median of approximately 6.5 months ahead of onset, with almost 71% sensitivity and 72.22% specificity. A model built on a 13 V-J signature distinguished ophthalmopathy from stable hyperthyroidism, reaching 87.88% sensitivity and under 84% specificity in cross-validation and 80%/75% in testing. Sample size was not statistically predetermined, and investigators were not blinded to group allocation.

In its sample, this clonotype was seen many times. The antigen it binds to is not known. Base qualities are not at hand, and no much larger clone is one base apart. The sequence derives from a young woman with Graves' ophthalmopathy. The rearranged chain carries TRBV11-2 and TRBJ2-2; a stretch of 8 junction bases matches TRBD2. Sequencing was performed on blood. The CDR3 here reads CASSLETTSANTGELFF. The sequenced DNA is TGTGCCAGCAGCTTAGAAACGACTAGCGCGAACACCGGGGAGCTGTTTTTT.